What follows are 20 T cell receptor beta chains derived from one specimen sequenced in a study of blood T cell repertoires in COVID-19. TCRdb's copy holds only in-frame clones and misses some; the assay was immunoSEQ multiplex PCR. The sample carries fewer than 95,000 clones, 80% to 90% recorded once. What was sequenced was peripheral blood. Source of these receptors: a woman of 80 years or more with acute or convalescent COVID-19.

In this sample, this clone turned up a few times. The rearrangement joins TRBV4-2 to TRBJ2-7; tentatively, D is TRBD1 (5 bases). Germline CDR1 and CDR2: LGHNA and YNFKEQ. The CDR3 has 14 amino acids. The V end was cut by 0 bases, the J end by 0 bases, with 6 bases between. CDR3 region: CASSQDRVSYEQYF. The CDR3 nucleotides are TGTGCCAGCAGCCAAGACAGGGTCTCCTACGAGCAGTACTTC.

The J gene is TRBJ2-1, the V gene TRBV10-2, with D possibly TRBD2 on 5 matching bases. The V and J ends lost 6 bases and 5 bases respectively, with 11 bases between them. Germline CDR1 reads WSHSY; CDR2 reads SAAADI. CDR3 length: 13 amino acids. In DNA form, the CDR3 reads TGCGCCAGCAGGGGAGTCGGGAACAATGAGCAGTTCTTC. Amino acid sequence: CASRGVGNNEQFF.

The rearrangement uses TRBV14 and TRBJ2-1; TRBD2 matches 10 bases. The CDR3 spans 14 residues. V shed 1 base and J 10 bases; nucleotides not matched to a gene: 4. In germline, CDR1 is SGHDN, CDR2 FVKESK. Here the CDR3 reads CASSQVTAGGEQFF. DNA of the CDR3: TGTGCCAGCAGCCAAGTCACAGCGGGAGGGGAGCAGTTCTTC.

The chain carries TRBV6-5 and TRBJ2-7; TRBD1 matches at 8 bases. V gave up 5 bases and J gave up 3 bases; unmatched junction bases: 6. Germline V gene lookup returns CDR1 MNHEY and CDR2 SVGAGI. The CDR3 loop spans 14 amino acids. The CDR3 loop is CASSTSGGGYEQYF. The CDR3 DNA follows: TGTGCCAGCAGTACGTCAGGGGGCGGCTACGAGCAGTACTTC.

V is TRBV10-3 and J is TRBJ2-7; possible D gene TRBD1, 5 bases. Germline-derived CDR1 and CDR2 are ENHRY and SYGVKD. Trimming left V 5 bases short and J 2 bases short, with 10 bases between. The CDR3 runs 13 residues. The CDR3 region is CAISTGTTYEQYF. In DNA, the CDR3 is TGTGCCATCAGTACAGGTACTACCTACGAGCAGTACTTC.

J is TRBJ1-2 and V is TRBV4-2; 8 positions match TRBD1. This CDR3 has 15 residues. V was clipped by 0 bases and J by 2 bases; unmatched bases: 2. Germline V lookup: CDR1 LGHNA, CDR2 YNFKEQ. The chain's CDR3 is CASSQEQGVNYGYTF. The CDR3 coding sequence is TGTGCCAGCAGCCAAGAACAGGGGGTAAACTATGGCTACACCTTC.

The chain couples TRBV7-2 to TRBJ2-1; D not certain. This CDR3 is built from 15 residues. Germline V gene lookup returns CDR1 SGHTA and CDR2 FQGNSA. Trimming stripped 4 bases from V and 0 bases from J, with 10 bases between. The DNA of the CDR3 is TGTGCCAGCAGCTCTCAGGTGGCCTCCTACAATGAGCAGTTCTTC. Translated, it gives CASSSQVASYNEQFF.

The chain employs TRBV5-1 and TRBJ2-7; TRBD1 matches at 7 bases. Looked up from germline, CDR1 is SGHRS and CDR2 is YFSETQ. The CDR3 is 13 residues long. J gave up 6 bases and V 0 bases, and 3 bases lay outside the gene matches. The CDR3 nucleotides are TGCGCCAGCAGCTTGGGGACAGGCACCGAGCAGTACTTC. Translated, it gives CASSLGTGTEQYF.

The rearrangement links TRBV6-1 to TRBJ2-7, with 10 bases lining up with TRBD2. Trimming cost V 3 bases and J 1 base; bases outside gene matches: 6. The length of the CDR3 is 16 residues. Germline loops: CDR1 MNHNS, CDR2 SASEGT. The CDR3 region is CASSDLAGGWSYEQYF. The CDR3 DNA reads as TGTGCCAGCAGTGACTTAGCGGGGGGTTGGTCCTACGAGCAGTACTTC.

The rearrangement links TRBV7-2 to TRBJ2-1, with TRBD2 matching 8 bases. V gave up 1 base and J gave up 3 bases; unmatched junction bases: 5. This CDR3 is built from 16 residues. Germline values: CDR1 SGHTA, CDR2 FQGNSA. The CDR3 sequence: CASSLGGLAGYNEQFF. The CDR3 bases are TGTGCCAGCAGCTTAGGAGGGCTAGCGGGCTACAATGAGCAGTTCTTC. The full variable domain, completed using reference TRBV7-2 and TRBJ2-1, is GAGVSQSPSNKVTEKGKDVELRCDPISGHTALYWYRQSLGQGLEFLIYFQGNSAPDKSGLPSDRFSAERTGGSVSTLTIQRTQQEDSAVYLCASSLGGLAGYNEQFFGPGTRLTVL.

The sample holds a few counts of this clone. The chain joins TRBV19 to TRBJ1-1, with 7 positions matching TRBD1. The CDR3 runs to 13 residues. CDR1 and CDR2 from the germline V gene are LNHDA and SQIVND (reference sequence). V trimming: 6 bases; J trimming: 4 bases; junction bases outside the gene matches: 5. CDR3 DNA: TGTGCCAGTAGAAACAGGGGATCCACTGAAGCTTTCTTT. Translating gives CASRNRGSTEAFF.

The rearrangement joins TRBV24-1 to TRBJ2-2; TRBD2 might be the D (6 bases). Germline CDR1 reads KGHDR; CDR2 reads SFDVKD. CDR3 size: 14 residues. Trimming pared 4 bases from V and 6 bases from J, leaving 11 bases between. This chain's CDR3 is CATSDPRGSGELFF. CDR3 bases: TGTGCCACCAGTGACCCTCGGGGGTCCGGGGAGCTGTTTTTT.

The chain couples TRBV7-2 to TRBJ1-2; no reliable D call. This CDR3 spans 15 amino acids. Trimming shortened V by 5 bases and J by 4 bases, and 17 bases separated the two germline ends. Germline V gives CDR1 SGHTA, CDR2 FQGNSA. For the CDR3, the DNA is TGTGCCAGCAGCCCTCGACGCCACGGCGGCTATGGCTACACCTTC. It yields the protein CASSPRRHGGYGYTF.

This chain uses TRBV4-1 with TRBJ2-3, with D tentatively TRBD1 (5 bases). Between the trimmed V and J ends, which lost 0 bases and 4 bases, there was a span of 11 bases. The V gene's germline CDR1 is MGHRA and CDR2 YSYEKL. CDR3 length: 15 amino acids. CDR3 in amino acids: CASSQEGAGPDTQYF. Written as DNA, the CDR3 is TGCGCCAGCAGCCAAGAAGGCGCAGGGCCAGATACGCAGTATTTT.

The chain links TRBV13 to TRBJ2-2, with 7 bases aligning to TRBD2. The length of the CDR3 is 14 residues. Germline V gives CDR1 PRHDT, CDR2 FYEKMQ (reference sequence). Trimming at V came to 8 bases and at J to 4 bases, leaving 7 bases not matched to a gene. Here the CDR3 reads CASRHGGSTGELFF. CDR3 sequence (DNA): TGTGCCAGCCGCCACGGGGGGTCCACCGGGGAGCTGTTTTTT.

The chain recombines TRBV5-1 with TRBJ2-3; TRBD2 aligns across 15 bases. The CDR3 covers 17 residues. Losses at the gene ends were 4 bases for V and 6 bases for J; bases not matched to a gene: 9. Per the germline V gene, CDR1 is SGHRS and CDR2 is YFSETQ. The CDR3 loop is CASSHWTSGGAGDTQYF. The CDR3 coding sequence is TGCGCCAGCAGCCACTGGACTAGCGGGGGGGCCGGCGATACGCAGTATTTT.

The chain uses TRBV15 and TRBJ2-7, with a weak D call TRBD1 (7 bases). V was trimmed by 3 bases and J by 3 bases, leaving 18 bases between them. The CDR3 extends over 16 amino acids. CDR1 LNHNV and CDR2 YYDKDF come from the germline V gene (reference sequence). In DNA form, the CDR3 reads TGTGCCACCAGCAGCACCTCAGGGGGGACACGCTACGAGCAGTACTTC. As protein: CATSSTSGGTRYEQYF.

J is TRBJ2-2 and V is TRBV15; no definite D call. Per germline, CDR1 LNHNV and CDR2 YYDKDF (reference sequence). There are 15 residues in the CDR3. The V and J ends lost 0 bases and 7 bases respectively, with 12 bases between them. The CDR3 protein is CATSRDGPALGELFF. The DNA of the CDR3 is TGTGCCACCAGCAGAGATGGGCCCGCTCTCGGGGAGCTGTTTTTT. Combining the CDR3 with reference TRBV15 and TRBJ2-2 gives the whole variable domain DAMVIQNPRYQVTQFGKPVTLSCSQTLNHNVMYWYQQKSSQAPKLLFHYYDKDFNNEADTPDNFQSRRPNTSFCFLDIRSPGLGDTAMYLCATSRDGPALGELFFGEGSRLTVL.

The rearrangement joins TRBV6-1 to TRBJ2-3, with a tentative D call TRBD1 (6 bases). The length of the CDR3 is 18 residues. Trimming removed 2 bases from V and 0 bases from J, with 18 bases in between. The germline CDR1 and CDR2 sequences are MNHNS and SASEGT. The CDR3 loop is CASSEFPWTVRSTDTQYF. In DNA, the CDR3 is TGTGCCAGCAGTGAATTTCCCTGGACAGTACGGAGCACAGATACGCAGTATTTT.

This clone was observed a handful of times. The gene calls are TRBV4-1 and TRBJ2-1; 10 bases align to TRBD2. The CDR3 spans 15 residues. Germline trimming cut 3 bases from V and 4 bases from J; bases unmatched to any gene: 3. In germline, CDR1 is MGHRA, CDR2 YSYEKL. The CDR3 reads CASSQGTSAYNEQFF. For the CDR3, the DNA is TGCGCCAGCAGCCAGGGGACTAGCGCTTACAATGAGCAGTTCTTC.